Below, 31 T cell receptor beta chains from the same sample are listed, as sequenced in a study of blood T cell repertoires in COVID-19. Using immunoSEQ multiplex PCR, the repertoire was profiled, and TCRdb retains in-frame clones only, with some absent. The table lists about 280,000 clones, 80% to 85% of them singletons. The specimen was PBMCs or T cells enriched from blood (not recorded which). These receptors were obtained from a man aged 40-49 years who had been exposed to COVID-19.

The CDR3, as DNA: TGCAGTGCTGACTACCAAGAGACCCAGTACTTC. It yields the protein CSADYQETQYF. The V call is TRBV20-1, the J call TRBJ2-5; no definite D call. The CDR3 spans 11 residues. Germline CDR1 reads DFQATT; CDR2 reads SNEGSKA (reference sequence). V lost 5 bases, J lost 0 bases, and 4 bases lay in between.

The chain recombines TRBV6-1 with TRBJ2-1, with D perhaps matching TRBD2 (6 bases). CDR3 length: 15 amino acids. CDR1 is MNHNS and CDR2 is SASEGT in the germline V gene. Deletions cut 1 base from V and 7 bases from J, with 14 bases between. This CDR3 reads CASSEGSGMANEQFF. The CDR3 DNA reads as TGTGCCAGCAGTGAAGGTAGCGGCATGGCGAATGAGCAGTTCTTC.

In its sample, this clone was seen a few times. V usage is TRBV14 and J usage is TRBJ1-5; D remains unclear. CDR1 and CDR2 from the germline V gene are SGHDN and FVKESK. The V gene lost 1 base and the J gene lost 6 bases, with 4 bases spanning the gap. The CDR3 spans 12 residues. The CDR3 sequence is CASSQGRQPQHF. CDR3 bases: TGTGCCAGCAGCCAAGGTCGTCAGCCCCAGCATTTT.

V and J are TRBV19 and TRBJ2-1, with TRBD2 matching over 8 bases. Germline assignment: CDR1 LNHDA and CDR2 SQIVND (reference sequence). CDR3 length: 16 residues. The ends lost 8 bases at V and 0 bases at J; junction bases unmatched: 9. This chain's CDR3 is CASGPGLGSSYNEQFF. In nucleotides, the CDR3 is TGTGCCAGTGGACCGGGACTAGGGAGCTCCTACAATGAGCAGTTCTTC.

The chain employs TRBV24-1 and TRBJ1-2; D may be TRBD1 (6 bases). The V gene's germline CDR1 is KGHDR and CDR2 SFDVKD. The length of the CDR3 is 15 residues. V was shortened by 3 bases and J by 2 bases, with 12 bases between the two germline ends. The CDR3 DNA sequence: TGTGCCACCAGTGATGGAACGACAGGAAACTATGGCTACACCTTC. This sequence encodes CATSDGTTGNYGYTF.

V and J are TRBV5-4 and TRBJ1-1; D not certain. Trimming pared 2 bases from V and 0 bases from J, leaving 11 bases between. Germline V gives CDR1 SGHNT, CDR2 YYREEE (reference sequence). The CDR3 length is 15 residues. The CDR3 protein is CASSFPGSMNTEAFF. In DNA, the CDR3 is TGTGCCAGCAGCTTTCCGGGGAGCATGAACACTGAAGCTTTCTTT.

CDR3 DNA: TGCGCCAGCAGTGCCGGGAGGGGTACCGGGGAGCTGTTTTTT. It is translated as CASSAGRGTGELFF. V and J are TRBV10-1 and TRBJ2-2, with 8 bases lining up with TRBD2. The CDR3 spans 14 residues. V gave up 4 bases and J gave up 5 bases; unmatched junction bases: 3. The germline V gene has CDR1 WNHNN and CDR2 SYGVQD (reference sequence).

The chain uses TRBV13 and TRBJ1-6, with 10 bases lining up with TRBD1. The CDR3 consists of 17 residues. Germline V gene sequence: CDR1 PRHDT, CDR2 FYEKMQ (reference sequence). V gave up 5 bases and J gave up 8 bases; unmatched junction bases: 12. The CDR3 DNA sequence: TGTGCCAGCAGCATAGCAAACAGACAGGGGGCGCATTCACCCCTCCACTTT. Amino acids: CASSIANRQGAHSPLHF. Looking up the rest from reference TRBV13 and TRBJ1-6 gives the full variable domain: AAGVIQSPRHLIKEKRETATLKCYPIPRHDTVYWYQQGPGQDPQFLISFYEKMQSDKGSIPDRFSAQQFSDYHSELNMSSLELGDSALYFCASSIANRQGAHSPLHFGNGTRLTVT.

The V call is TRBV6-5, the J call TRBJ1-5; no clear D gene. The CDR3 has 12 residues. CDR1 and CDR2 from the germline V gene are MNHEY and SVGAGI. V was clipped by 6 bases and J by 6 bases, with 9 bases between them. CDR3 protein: CASSRSGQPQHF. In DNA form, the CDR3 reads TGTGCCAGCAGCCGGAGCGGTCAGCCCCAGCATTTT.

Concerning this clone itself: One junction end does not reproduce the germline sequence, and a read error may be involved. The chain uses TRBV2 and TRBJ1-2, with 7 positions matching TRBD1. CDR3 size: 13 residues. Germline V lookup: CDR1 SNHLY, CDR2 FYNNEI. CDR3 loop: CASIEQGNYGYTF. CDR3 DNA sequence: TGTGCCAGCATTGAACAGGGGAACTATGGCTACACCTTC.

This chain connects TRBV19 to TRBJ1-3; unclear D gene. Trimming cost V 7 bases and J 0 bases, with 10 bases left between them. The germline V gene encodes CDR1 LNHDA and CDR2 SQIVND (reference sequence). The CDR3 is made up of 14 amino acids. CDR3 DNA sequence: TGTGCCAGTAACAAGGCGGGCTCTGGAAACACCATATATTTT. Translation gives CASNKAGSGNTIYF. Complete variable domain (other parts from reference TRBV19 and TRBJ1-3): DGGITQSPKYLFRKEGQNVTLSCEQNLNHDAMYWYRQDPGQGLRLIYYSQIVNDFQKGDIAEGYSVSREKKESFPLTVTSAQKNPTAFYLCASNKAGSGNTIYFGEGSWLTVV.

CDR3: CASSPSRTGELFF. DNA for the CDR3: TGTGCCAGCTCACCAAGCCGGACCGGGGAGCTGTTTTTT. V is TRBV18 and J is TRBJ2-2; D call uncertain. Germline V lookup: CDR1 KGHSH, CDR2 LQKENI. This CDR3 has 13 amino acids. The V end was cut by 2 bases, the J end by 5 bases, with 6 bases between.

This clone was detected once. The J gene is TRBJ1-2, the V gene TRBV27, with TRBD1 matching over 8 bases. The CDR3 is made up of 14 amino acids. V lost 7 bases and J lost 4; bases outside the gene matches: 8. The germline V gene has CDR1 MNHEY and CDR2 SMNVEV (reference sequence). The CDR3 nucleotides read TGTGCCAGCATAGGTGCAGGGGGCTTCTATGGCTACACCTTC. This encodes CASIGAGGFYGYTF.

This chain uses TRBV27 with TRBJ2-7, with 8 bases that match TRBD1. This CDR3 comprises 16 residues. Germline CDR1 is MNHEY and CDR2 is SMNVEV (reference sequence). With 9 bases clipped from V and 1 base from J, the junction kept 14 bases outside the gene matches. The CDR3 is CARQDPRDRRSYEQYF. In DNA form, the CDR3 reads TGTGCCAGACAAGATCCCCGGGACAGGAGATCCTACGAGCAGTACTTC.

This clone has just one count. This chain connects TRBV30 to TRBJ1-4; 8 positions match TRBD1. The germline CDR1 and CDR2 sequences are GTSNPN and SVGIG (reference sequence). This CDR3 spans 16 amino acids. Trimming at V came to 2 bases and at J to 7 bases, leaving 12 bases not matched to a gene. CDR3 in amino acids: CAWSFGYRGESEKLFF. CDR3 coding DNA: TGTGCCTGGAGTTTCGGATACAGGGGGGAAAGTGAAAAACTGTTTTTT. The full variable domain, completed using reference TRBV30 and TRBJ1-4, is SQTIHQWPATLVQPVGSPLSLECTVEGTSNPNLYWYRQAAGRGLQLLFYSVGIGQISSEVPQNLSASRPQDRQFILSSKKLLLSDSGFYLCAWSFGYRGESEKLFFGSGTQLSVL.

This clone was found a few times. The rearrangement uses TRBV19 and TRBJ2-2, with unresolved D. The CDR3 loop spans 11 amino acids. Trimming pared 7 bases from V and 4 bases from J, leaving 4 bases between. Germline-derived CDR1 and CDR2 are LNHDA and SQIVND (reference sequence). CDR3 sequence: CASTGTGELFF. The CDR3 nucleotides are TGTGCCAGTACCGGCACCGGGGAGCTGTTTTTT.

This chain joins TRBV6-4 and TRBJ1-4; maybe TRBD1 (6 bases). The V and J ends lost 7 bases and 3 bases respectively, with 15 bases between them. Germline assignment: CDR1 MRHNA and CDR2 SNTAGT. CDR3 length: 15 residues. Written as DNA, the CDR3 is TGTGCCAGCACCGTAGACAGGACCTCTAATGAAAAACTGTTTTTT. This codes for CASTVDRTSNEKLFF.

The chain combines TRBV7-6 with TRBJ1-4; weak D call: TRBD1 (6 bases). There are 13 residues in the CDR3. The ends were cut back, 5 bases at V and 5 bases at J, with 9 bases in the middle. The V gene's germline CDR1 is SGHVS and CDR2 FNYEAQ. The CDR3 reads CASSRGQNEKLFF. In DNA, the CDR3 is TGTGCCAGCAGCCGTGGACAGAATGAAAAACTGTTTTTT.

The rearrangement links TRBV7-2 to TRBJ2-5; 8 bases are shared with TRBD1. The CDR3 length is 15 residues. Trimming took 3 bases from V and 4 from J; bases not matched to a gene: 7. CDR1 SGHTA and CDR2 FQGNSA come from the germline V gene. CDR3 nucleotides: TGTGCCAGCAGCTTGGCCAGGGGGCGTCGAGAGACCCAGTACTTC. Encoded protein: CASSLARGRRETQYF.

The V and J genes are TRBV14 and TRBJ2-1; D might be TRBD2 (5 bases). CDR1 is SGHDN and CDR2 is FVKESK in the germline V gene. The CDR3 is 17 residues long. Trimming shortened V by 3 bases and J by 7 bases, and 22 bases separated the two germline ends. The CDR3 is CASSHYSLALSGNEQFF. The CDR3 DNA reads TGTGCCAGCAGCCATTACTCCCTAGCCCTATCGGGGAATGAGCAGTTCTTC.

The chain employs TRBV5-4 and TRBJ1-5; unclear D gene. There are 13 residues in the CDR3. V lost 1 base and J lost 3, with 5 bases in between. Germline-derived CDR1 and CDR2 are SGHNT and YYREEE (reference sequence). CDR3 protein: CASSLTPNQPQHF. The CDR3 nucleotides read TGTGCCAGCAGCTTGACACCCAATCAGCCCCAGCATTTT.

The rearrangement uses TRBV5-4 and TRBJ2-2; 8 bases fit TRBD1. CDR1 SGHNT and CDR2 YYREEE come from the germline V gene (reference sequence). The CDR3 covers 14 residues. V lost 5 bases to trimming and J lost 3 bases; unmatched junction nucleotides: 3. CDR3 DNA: TGTGCCAGCAGGACGACAGGGGACACCGGGGAGCTGTTTTTT. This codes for CASRTTGDTGELFF.

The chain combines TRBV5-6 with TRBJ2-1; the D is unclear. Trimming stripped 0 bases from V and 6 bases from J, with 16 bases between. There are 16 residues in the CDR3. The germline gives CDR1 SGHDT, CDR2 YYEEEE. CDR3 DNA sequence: TGTGCCAGCAGCTTGGTCCCCGTTCCATTGCGCAATGAGCAGTTCTTC. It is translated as CASSLVPVPLRNEQFF. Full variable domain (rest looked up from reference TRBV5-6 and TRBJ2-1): DAGVTQSPTHLIKTRGQQVTLRCSPKSGHDTVSWYQQALGQGPQFIFQYYEEEERQRGNFPDRFSGHQFPNYSSELNVNALLLGDSALYLCASSLVPVPLRNEQFFGPGTRLTVL.

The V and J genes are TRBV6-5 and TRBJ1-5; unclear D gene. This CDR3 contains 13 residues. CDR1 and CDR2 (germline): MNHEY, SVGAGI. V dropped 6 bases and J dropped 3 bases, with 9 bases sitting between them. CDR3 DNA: TGTGCCAGCAGCCGCCAGTCCAATCAGCCCCAGCATTTT. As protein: CASSRQSNQPQHF.

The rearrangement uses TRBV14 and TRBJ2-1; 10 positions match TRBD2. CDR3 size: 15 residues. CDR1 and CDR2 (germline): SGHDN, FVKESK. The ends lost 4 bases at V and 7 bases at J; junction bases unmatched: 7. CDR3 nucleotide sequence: TGTGCCAGCAGCCTACGGACTAGCGGTGGGAATGAGCAGTTCTTC. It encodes CASSLRTSGGNEQFF.

CDR3 nucleotide sequence: TGTGCCAGTAGTCTTCAGGGGGCGAACAATCAGCCCCAGCATTTT. It translates to CASSLQGANNQPQHF. V is TRBV19 and J is TRBJ1-5; TRBD1 aligns across 8 bases. This CDR3 has 15 amino acids. Germline CDR1 and CDR2: LNHDA and SQIVND (reference sequence). Unmatched junction bases numbered 6, after V lost 5 bases and J lost 3 bases.

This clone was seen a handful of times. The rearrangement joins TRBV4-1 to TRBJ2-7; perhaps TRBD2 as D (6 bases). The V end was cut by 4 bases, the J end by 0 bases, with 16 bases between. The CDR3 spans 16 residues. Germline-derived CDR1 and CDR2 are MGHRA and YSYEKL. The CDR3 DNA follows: TGCGCCAGCAGCCCTCTGGGGGACGGGAGCTCCTACGAGCAGTACTTC. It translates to CASSPLGDGSSYEQYF.

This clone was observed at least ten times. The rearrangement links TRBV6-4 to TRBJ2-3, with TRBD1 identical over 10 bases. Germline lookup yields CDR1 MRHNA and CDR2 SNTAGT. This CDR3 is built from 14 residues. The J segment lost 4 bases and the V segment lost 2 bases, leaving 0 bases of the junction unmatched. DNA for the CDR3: TGTGCCAGCAGTGACGGGACAGGGGCAGATACGCAGTATTTT. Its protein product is CASSDGTGADTQYF.

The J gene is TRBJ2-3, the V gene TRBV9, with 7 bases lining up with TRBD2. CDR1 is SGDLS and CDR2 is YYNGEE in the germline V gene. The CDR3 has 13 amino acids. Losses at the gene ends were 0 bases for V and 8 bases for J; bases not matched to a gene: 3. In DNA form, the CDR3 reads TGTGCCAGCAGCGTAGCCTCGGGGGGTACGCAGTATTTT. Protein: CASSVASGGTQYF.

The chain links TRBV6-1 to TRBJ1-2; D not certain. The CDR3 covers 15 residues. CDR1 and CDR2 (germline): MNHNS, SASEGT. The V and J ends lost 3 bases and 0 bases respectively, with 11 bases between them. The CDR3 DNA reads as TGTGCCAGCAGTGACCCCGGGAGAACTAACTATGGCTACACCTTC. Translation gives CASSDPGRTNYGYTF.

In nucleotides, the CDR3 is TGCAGCGTCGATCGGGGGACAGGGGGCACTGAAGCTTTCTTT. Translated, it gives CSVDRGTGGTEAFF. J is TRBJ1-1 and V is TRBV29-1; 11 bases match TRBD1. The CDR3 is made up of 14 amino acids. Germline loops: CDR1 SQVTM, CDR2 ANQGSEA. The junction had 7 bases not matched to a gene; V was cut back by 6 bases and J by 4 bases.